This T cell receptor beta chain is drawn from a study of OX40 agonist ivuxolimab in advanced cancers. Measured with immunoSEQ multiplex PCR; TCRdb has only the in-frame clones, and not every one. In the table there are approximately 120,000 clones, about 90% of which are singletons. This sample comprised CD4+ or CD8+ T cells sorted from blood, obtained in a trial of the OX40 agonist ivuxolimab. The sequence derives from an adult with an advanced solid tumor such as melanoma, head and neck, liver or kidney cancer.

This CDR3 is CASSLWGLGTDTQYF. The CDR3 DNA follows: TGTGCCAGCAGCTTATGGGGACTTGGCACAGATACGCAGTATTTT. The chain links TRBV11-2 to TRBJ2-3; D may be TRBD2 (6 bases). The germline V gene has CDR1 SGHAT and CDR2 FQNNGV. CDR3 size: 15 residues. The germline V and J ends were trimmed by 2 bases and 1 base, with 10 bases remaining between them.